The clone carrying this T cell receptor (beta chain) was observed once. These data come from a study of CD8 T cells in Susac syndrome. RNA totalling about 0.45 to 1 ug underwent reverse transcription with random hexamers. A multiplex approach, immunoSEQ multiplex PCR, amplified TCR beta CDR3 across 54 Vbeta and 13 Jbeta. TCRdb independently ran MiXCR on the immunoSEQ multiplex PCR reads; one entry per CDR3 protein. The sample carries some 100,000 distinct CDR3 sequences, 85% to 95% recorded once. Sequencing of TCR beta, carried out with a high-throughput approach, was applied to CD8+ and CD4+ T cells from the blood. Control patients had untreated stable or active relapsing-remitting multiple sclerosis by revised McDonald criteria. TEMRA cells were FACS-enriched and CD8+ and CD4+ T cells negatively isolated. The CDR3 consists of 15 residues. Germline V gene lookup returns CDR1 SGHVS and CDR2 FQNEAQ. Deletions cut 1 base from V and 6 bases from J, with 12 bases between.

The specimen sequenced was CD4+ T cells from PBMCs. The V gene is TRBV7-8, the J gene TRBJ1-4; D perhaps matches TRBD1 (6 bases). This clonotype was sampled from a human donor with multiple sclerosis. The CDR3 bases are TGTGCCAGCAGCTTAGGCGGACAGCCCTATGAAAAACTGTTTTTT. As protein: CASSLGGQPYEKLFF.